This note documents a single T cell receptor (beta chain) sequence. The data stem from a study of blood T cell repertoires in COVID-19. Profiling relied on immunoSEQ multiplex PCR, and the TCRdb table lists in-frame clones only, not all of them. Among roughly 200,000 clones listed, 86% were seen once. With 7 bases clipped from V and 2 bases from J, the junction kept 6 bases outside the gene matches. Germline assignment: CDR1 SEHNR and CDR2 FQNEAQ (reference sequence). The CDR3 is 15 residues long. This rearrangement joins TRBV7-9 to TRBJ2-1, with 9 bases aligning to TRBD2. Sample: PBMCs or T cells enriched from blood (not recorded which). The clonotype was recovered from a young woman who had recovered from COVID-19. Here the CDR3 reads CASIRSGRTYNEQFF. The CDR3 DNA is TGTGCCAGCATTCGCAGCGGGAGGACCTACAATGAGCAGTTCTTC.